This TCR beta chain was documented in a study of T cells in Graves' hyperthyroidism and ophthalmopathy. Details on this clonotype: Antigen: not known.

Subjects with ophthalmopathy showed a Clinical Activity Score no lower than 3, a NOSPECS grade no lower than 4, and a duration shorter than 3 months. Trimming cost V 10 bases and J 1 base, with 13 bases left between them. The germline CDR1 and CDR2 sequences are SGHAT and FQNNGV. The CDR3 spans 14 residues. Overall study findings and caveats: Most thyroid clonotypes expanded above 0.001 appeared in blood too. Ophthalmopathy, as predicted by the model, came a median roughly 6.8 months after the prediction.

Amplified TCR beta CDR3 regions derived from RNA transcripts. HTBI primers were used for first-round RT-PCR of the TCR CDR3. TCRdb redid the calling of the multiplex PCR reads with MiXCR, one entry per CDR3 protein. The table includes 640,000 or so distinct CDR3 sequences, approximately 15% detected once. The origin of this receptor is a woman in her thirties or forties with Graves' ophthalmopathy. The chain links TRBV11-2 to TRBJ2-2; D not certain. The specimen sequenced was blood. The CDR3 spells CATNPGGNTGELFF. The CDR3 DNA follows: TGTGCCACGAATCCAGGCGGGAACACCGGGGAGCTGTTTTTT. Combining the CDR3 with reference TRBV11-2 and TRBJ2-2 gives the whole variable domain EAGVAQSPRYKIIEKRQSVAFWCNPISGHATLYWYQQILGQGPKLLIQFQNNGVVDDSQLPKDRFSAERLKGVDSTLKIQPAKLEDSAVYLCATNPGGNTGELFFGEGSRLTVL.